What follows are 9 T cell receptor beta chains derived from one specimen sequenced in a study of a mutant IDH1 vaccine in newly diagnosed glioma. Repertoires were generated with immunoSEQ multiplex PCR, while TCRdb's copy carries only in-frame clones and drops some. The sample includes approximately 79,000 clones, 85% of them seen just once. The time point is: week 23, last vaccination. A single vaccine dose contained 300 ug of mutant IDH1 20-mer peptide, and topical imiquimod was used with it. These receptors' targets are unknown. Sample: PBMCs, taken from a glioma patient whose treatment included an IDH1 peptide vaccine. These receptors were taken from a woman between 50 and 59 years old with glioma.

CDR3 sequence (DNA): TGTGCCAGCAGCCGCGGACTAGCGGGAGGAGACAATGAGCAGTTCTTC. This sequence encodes CASSRGLAGGDNEQFF. The rearrangement uses TRBV7-2 and TRBJ2-1, with 14 bases aligning to TRBD2. From germline, CDR1 is SGHTA and CDR2 FQGNSA. The CDR3 runs to 16 residues. V trimming: 5 bases; J trimming: 5 bases; junction bases outside the gene matches: 5.

The chain couples TRBV28 to TRBJ2-7, with TRBD2 identical over 13 bases. With 5 bases clipped from V and 6 bases from J, the junction kept 7 bases outside the gene matches. The germline V gene encodes CDR1 MDHEN and CDR2 SYDVKM. The CDR3 covers 15 residues. CDR3 sequence: CASSPPGLAGSEQYF. The CDR3 nucleotides are TGTGCCAGCAGTCCACCGGGACTAGCGGGAAGCGAGCAGTACTTC.

V gene TRBV6-5 combines with J gene TRBJ2-7; D might be TRBD1 (6 bases). From germline, CDR1 is MNHEY and CDR2 SVGAGI. This CDR3 has 14 residues. V dropped 6 bases and J dropped 4 bases, with 16 bases sitting between them. The CDR3 coding sequence is TGTGCCAGCAGGAGTACAGGGTTTTGGTACGAGCAGTACTTC. Translating it yields CASRSTGFWYEQYF.

The chain employs TRBV5-6 and TRBJ2-1; 8 nucleotides match TRBD2. The CDR3 length is 16 residues. The junction had 13 bases not matched to a gene; V was cut back by 1 base and J by 10 bases. CDR1 SGHDT and CDR2 YYEEEE come from the germline V gene. The CDR3 nucleotides are TGTGCCAGCAGCTTGATTGCTAGCGGGCCCCAGGGGGAGCAGTTCTTC. Translated: CASSLIASGPQGEQFF.

The chain links TRBV7-9 to TRBJ1-2; possible D gene TRBD1, 5 bases. V gave up 4 bases and J gave up 5 bases, with 17 bases separating them. The CDR3 consists of 15 residues. Germline assignment: CDR1 SEHNR and CDR2 FQNEAQ (reference sequence). The chain's CDR3 is CASSSRDGGRYGYTF. CDR3 nucleotides: TGTGCCAGCAGCTCGCGGGACGGCGGACGTTATGGCTACACCTTC.

The CDR3: CASSPRGQSDTQYF. The CDR3 region has the DNA TGTGCCAGCAGCCCCCGCGGACAGTCCGATACGCAGTATTTT. The rearrangement links TRBV13 to TRBJ2-3; perhaps TRBD1 as D (6 bases). This CDR3 region has 14 residues. Looked up from germline, CDR1 is PRHDT and CDR2 is FYEKMQ (reference sequence). The V gene lost 5 bases and the J gene lost 6 bases, with 15 bases spanning the gap.

CDR3 loop: CASTPAGDTIYF. DNA for the CDR3: TGTGCCAGCACCCCTGCGGGGGACACCATATATTTT. This rearrangement joins TRBV6-6 to TRBJ1-3; maybe TRBD1 (5 bases). The germline V and J ends were trimmed by 7 bases and 8 bases, with 12 bases remaining between them. The CDR3 sequence is 12 residues long. CDR1 is MNHNY and CDR2 is SVGAGI in the germline V gene (reference sequence).

The chain employs TRBV5-1 and TRBJ1-6, with no clear D. The CDR3 has 19 residues. The V end was cut by 2 bases, the J end by 2 bases, with 20 bases between. The V gene's germline CDR1 is SGHRS and CDR2 YFSETQ. This chain's CDR3 is CASSFDPREERPYNSPLHF. DNA for the CDR3: TGCGCCAGCAGCTTTGACCCGAGGGAGGAGAGACCCTATAATTCACCCCTCCACTTT.

V is TRBV19 and J is TRBJ1-4, with TRBD1 matching 9 bases. CDR3 length equals 14 residues. The germline gives CDR1 LNHDA, CDR2 SQIVND (reference sequence). Germline trimming cut 4 bases from V and 7 bases from J; bases unmatched to any gene: 4. The CDR3 loop reads CASSTTGGGEKLFF. In DNA, the CDR3 is TGTGCCAGTAGTACGACAGGGGGTGGTGAAAAACTGTTTTTT.